This T cell receptor (beta chain) was identified in a study of blood T cell repertoires in COVID-19. The CDR3 is made up of 14 amino acids. Germline CDR1 and CDR2: LGHNA and YSLEER. The germline V and J ends were trimmed by 0 bases and 5 bases, with 10 bases remaining between them. Seattle researchers signed up patients amid active infection and tracked them longitudinally. Clones were sequenced by immunoSEQ multiplex PCR, and TCRdb holds only the in-frame ones, with some missing. Of over 70,000 clones listed, 75% to 80% are singletons. Sequencing was carried out using peripheral blood. The receptor was isolated from a man between 65 and 85 years old with COVID-19, enrolled during active disease. The chain joins TRBV4-3 to TRBJ1-2, with D tentatively TRBD1 (5 bases). The CDR3 DNA reads TGCGCCAGCAGCCAAGATTCGGGGGGTTATGGCTACACCTTC. Translating it yields CASSQDSGGYGYTF.